The rows below give T cell receptor beta chains drawn from one sample of a study of cytomegalovirus exposure and HLA in healthy donors. Only in-frame clones appear in the TCRdb table, and some are missing; sequencing was by immunoSEQ multiplex PCR. In the table there are some 110,000 clones, roughly four fifths of which are singletons. The sequencing input was PBMCs. Every receptor here comes from a man aged 45 to 65 in good health and CMV-seronegative. Both conserved end residues are part of each CDR3. Fields, in order: CDR3 length, J gene, D gene, V gene, clone size, CDR3 DNA, CDR3 protein. The D gene is left open where the match is weak. A row's size may be missing; if present it is once, few, many or a size class.

>15|TRBJ1-2|NA|TRBV28|NA
TGTGCCAGCAGTCCGCTTGGGGGCCGACTCTATGGCTACACCTTC
CASSPLGGRLYGYTF
>16|TRBJ2-7|TRBD2|TRBV10-3|NA
TGTGCCATCAGTGGAATGAGACTAGCGGGGGCCTACGAGCAGTACTTC
CAISGMRLAGAYEQYF
>16|TRBJ1-2|TRBD1|TRBV7-8|NA
TGTGCCAGCAGCCCATTTCGTAGGGGGCTGGGAAATGGCTACACCTTC
CASSPFRRGLGNGYTF
>14|TRBJ2-5|TRBD2|TRBV11-2|NA
TGTGCCAGCAGCTCTGGCGGGGGGGAAGAGACCCAGTACTTC
CASSSGGGEETQYF
>12|TRBJ2-5|TRBD1|TRBV19|NA
TGTGCCAGTAGCGGGACAGGAGAGACCCAGTACTTC
CASSGTGETQYF
>12|TRBJ1-5|NA|TRBV28|NA
TGTGCCGGCGGCACGAGGGCTCAGCCCCAGCATTTT
CAGGTRAQPQHF
>14|TRBJ2-3|NA|TRBV21-1|once
TGTGCCAGCACCCGAACGAGGGAACCAGATACGCAGTATTTT
CASTRTREPDTQYF
>18|TRBJ2-1|TRBD1|TRBV4-1|NA
TGCGCCAGCAGCCAAGATCGGGTTGGGACAGGGGGAGACAATGAGCAGTTCTTC
CASSQDRVGTGGDNEQFF
>11|TRBJ2-2|NA|TRBV20-1|NA
TGCAGTGCCACAAGCGCCGGGGAGCTGTTTTTT
CSATSAGELFF
>13|TRBJ1-1|NA|TRBV6-6|NA
TGTGCCAGCAGTTACTCGATATCCGGGGAAGCTTTCTTT
CASSYSISGEAFF
>15|TRBJ1-4|NA|TRBV4-1|NA
TGCGCCAGCAGCCTTCTAGACCCAACTAATGAAAAACTGTTTTTT
CASSLLDPTNEKLFF
>13|TRBJ2-5|NA|TRBV7-6|NA
TGTGCCAGCAGCTTAGTGACTAAAGAGACCCAGTACTTC
CASSLVTKETQYF
>13|TRBJ1-1|TRBD1|TRBV7-8|NA
TGTGCCAGCAGCCCAGGGGGCTACACTGAAGCTTTCTTT
CASSPGGYTEAFF
>15|TRBJ2-2|TRBD2|TRBV5-4|NA
TGTGCCAGCAGTATCCTGGCGGGGGGGGCCGGGGAGCTGTTTTTT
CASSILAGGAGELFF